This T cell receptor (beta chain) was documented in a study of blood T cell repertoires in COVID-19. Turning to the study itself: Acute and convalescent COVID-19 specimens originated in the United States, Italy and Spain.

Per the study methods: Nucleated cell number was recorded as an estimate derived from reference gene primer amplification. Sequencing used immunoSEQ multiplex PCR; TCRdb keeps in-frame clones, though not all of them. V, J and clone size were drawn from that table, and D and trimming were deduced from the DNA. There are 95,000 to 110,000 clones in the sample; more than 70% occur only once, and about 4.5% lies in the top ten. This CDR3 contains 16 residues. Germline lookup yields CDR1 KGHSH and CDR2 LQKENI. The V segment lost 3 bases and the J segment 2 bases; nucleotides outside the gene matches: 7. This clonotype was obtained from a man aged 70-80 years with acute or convalescent COVID-19. Sequenced sample: peripheral blood. V gene TRBV18 combines with J gene TRBJ2-3, with 8 positions matching TRBD1. The chain's CDR3 is CASSPPGQAFTDTQYF. CDR3 DNA sequence: TGTGCCAGCTCACCCCCGGGACAGGCATTCACAGATACGCAGTATTTT.